This is a list of T cell receptor beta chains from one sample in a study of blood T cell repertoires in COVID-19. Profiling relied on immunoSEQ multiplex PCR, and the TCRdb table lists in-frame clones only, not all of them. The data hold fewer than 65,000 clones, with 75% to 90% observed a single time. The specimen sequenced was peripheral blood. The receptors stem from a man aged 60 to 75 with acute or convalescent COVID-19. CDR3s include the opening cysteine and the closing phenylalanine or tryptophan. A D gene is named only where the DNA matches it firmly. Size is stated for part of the rows, as once, few or many counts, or as a class when the clone is expanded.

J,D,V,size,CDR3,DNA
TRBJ2-3,NA,TRBV7-2,NA,CASSLGVTQYF,TGTGCCAGCAGCTTGGGAGTTACGCAGTATTTT
TRBJ1-6,NA,TRBV11-3,NA,CASSQIAGSPLHF,TGTGCCAGCAGCCAAATTGCCGGTTCACCCCTCCACTTT
TRBJ2-3,NA,TRBV11-2,NA,CASSLGQASDTQYF,TGTGCCAGCAGCTTAGGTCAGGCCTCAGATACGCAGTATTTT
TRBJ1-1,TRBD1,TRBV12-5,NA,CASGKDRGSLTEAFF,TGTGCTAGTGGTAAGGACAGGGGGTCGCTCACTGAAGCTTTCTTT
TRBJ2-1,NA,TRBV5-1,NA,CASSLSGIYNEQFF,TGCGCCAGCAGCCTCTCCGGTATCTACAATGAGCAGTTCTTC
TRBJ2-5,TRBD1,TRBV3-1/TRBV3-2,once,CASSRDRGGETQYF,TGTGCCAGCAGCCGGGACAGGGGTGGAGAGACCCAGTACTTC
TRBJ1-2,NA,TRBV28,NA,CASAQGRGVYGYTF,TGTGCCAGCGCCCAGGGTCGGGGGGTATATGGCTACACCTTC
TRBJ2-1,TRBD2,TRBV6-5,NA,CASSYSGRARNEQFF,TGTGCCAGCAGTTACAGCGGGAGGGCCAGGAATGAGCAGTTCTTC
TRBJ2-6,NA,TRBV7-8,NA,CASSLGGAGANVLTF,TGTGCCAGCAGCTTAGGGGGAGCGGGGGCCAACGTCCTGACTTTC
TRBJ2-7,TRBD2,TRBV24-1,NA,CATQSGDSYEQYF,TGTGCCACGCAAAGCGGGGACTCCTACGAGCAGTACTTC
TRBJ1-1,TRBD1,TRBV2,once,CASNSGGPGNTEAFF,TGTGCCAGCAACTCAGGGGGCCCGGGGAACACTGAAGCTTTCTTT
TRBJ2-1,TRBD2,TRBV28,NA,CASTAGGSYNEQFF,TGTGCCAGCACGGCGGGAGGTTCCTACAATGAGCAGTTCTTC
TRBJ2-3,TRBD2,TRBV4-1,once,CASSQDPSLAGEADTQYF,TGCGCCAGCAGCCAAGATCCCTCACTAGCGGGAGAGGCAGATACGCAGTATTTT
TRBJ1-2,NA,TRBV28,NA,CASSNTLSYGYTF,TGTGCCAGCAGTAACACCCTGTCGTATGGCTACACCTTC
TRBJ2-2,NA,TRBV7-9,NA,CASSLRRGSGELFF,TGTGCCAGCAGCTTAAGAAGGGGAAGCGGGGAGCTGTTTTTT
TRBJ2-1,TRBD2,TRBV9,NA,CASSVDPAGGFPYNEQFF,TGTGCCAGCAGCGTAGACCCTGCGGGGGGGTTTCCCTACAATGAGCAGTTCTTC
TRBJ1-1,NA,TRBV7-2,NA,CASWGGTEAFF,TGTGCCAGTTGGGGGGGGACTGAAGCTTTCTTT
TRBJ2-2,TRBD2,TRBV2,few,CASSAPMAGGTNTGELFF,TGTGCCAGCAGTGCCCCTATGGCGGGAGGGACGAACACCGGGGAGCTGTTTTTT
TRBJ2-1,NA,TRBV28,once,CASSLFGGNEQFF,TGTGCCAGCAGTTTATTCGGGGGCAATGAGCAGTTCTTC
TRBJ2-6,NA,TRBV21-1,NA,CASSKAGQGEWTGANVLTF,TGTGCCAGCAGCAAAGCGGGACAGGGAGAATGGACTGGGGCCAACGTCCTGACTTTC
TRBJ2-7,NA,TRBV10-1,NA,CASSESTGRGYEQYF,TGCGCCAGCAGTGAGTCGACAGGCCGGGGCTACGAGCAGTACTTC
TRBJ1-5,TRBD1,TRBV4-1,NA,CASSQGQGAGNQPQHF,TGCGCCAGCAGCCAAGGACAGGGCGCGGGCAATCAGCCCCAGCATTTT
TRBJ1-2,NA,TRBV3-1/TRBV3-2,once,CASSLTGNYGYTF,TGTGCCAGCAGCCTCACAGGGAACTATGGCTACACCTTC
TRBJ2-7,TRBD2,TRBV29-1,NA,CSVALYKAGGGSYEQYF,TGCAGCGTCGCACTATACAAAGCGGGAGGGGGCTCCTACGAGCAGTACTTC
TRBJ2-3,NA,TRBV6-4,few,CASSDSVGASTDTQYF,TGTGCCAGCAGTGATTCGGTGGGGGCTAGCACAGATACGCAGTATTTT
TRBJ1-5,NA,TRBV7-2,NA,CASSQQEGSGQPQHF,TGTGCCAGCAGCCAGCAGGAGGGATCGGGTCAGCCCCAGCATTTT
TRBJ2-1,TRBD2,TRBV11-3,NA,CASSPAGTSGHNEQFF,TGTGCCAGCAGCCCGGCCGGGACTAGCGGTCACAATGAGCAGTTCTTC
TRBJ2-1,TRBD2,TRBV18,NA,CASSPPLAGGRYNEQFF,TGTGCCAGCTCACCACCCCTAGCGGGAGGTCGGTACAATGAGCAGTTCTTC
TRBJ2-7,NA,TRBV5-5,NA,CASSLLNSGSLSYEQYF,TGTGCCAGCAGCTTACTTAACTCGGGGAGTTTATCCTACGAGCAGTACTTC
TRBJ2-7,TRBD1,TRBV7-7,NA,CASSFDRGSEQYF,TGTGCTAGCAGCTTTGACAGGGGAAGCGAGCAGTACTTC
TRBJ1-5,NA,TRBV15,NA,CATSRGRDSNQPQHF,TGTGCCACCAGCAGAGGGAGGGACAGCAATCAGCCCCAGCATTTT
TRBJ2-5,NA,TRBV11-1,NA,CASSLLESRGETQYF,TGTGCCAGCAGCCTGCTGGAGAGCAGGGGAGAGACCCAGTACTTC
TRBJ1-1,NA,TRBV4-1,NA,CASSQKPTEAFF,TGCGCCAGCAGCCAAAAGCCCACTGAAGCTTTCTTT
TRBJ1-3,NA,TRBV9,NA,CASSVVWGPGNTIYF,TGTGCCAGCAGCGTCGTTTGGGGGCCTGGAAACACCATATATTTT
TRBJ1-6,TRBD1,TRBV5-1,NA,CASSSDRDVSPLHF,TGCGCCAGCAGCTCAGACAGGGACGTTTCACCCCTCCACTTT
TRBJ2-1,NA,TRBV7-7,once,CASSLGTGLSYNEQFF,TGTGCTAGCAGCTTAGGAACAGGGCTCTCCTACAATGAGCAGTTCTTC
TRBJ1-2,NA,TRBV19,NA,CASTGGPGSIYYGYTF,TGTGCCAGTACCGGGGGTCCGGGGAGCATATACTATGGCTACACCTTC
TRBJ2-7,TRBD1,TRBV5-1,once,CASSPGQGQGYEQYF,TGCGCCAGCAGCCCCGGACAGGGACAAGGCTACGAGCAGTACTTC
TRBJ1-2,NA,TRBV29-1,NA,CSVFWARYSYTF,TGCAGCGTTTTTTGGGCCCGTTACAGCTACACCTTC
TRBJ1-1,TRBD1,TRBV7-9,NA,CASSFSGGGTEAFF,TGTGCCAGCAGCTTTTCAGGGGGCGGCACTGAAGCTTTCTTT
TRBJ2-7,TRBD2,TRBV29-1,NA,CSVWGGGRPNEQYF,TGCAGCGTCTGGGGCGGCGGGAGGCCTAACGAGCAGTACTTC
TRBJ2-1,NA,TRBV6-1,NA,CASSEHRSSYNEQFF,TGTGCCAGCAGTGAACACCGGAGCTCCTACAATGAGCAGTTCTTC